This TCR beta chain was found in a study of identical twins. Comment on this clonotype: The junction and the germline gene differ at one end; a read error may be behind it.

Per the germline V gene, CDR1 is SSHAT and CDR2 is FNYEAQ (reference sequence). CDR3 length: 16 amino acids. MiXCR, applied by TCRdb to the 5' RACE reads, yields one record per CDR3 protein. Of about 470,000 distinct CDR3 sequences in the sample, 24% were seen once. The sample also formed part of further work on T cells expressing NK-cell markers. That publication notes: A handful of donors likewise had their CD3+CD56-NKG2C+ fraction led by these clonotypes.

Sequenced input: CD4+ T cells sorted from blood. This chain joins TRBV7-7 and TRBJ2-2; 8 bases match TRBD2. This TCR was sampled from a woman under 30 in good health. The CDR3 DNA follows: TGTGCTAGCAGCTTCGGGGGGGGCCCGAACACCGGGGAGCTGTTTTTT. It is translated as CASSFGGGPNTGELFF.